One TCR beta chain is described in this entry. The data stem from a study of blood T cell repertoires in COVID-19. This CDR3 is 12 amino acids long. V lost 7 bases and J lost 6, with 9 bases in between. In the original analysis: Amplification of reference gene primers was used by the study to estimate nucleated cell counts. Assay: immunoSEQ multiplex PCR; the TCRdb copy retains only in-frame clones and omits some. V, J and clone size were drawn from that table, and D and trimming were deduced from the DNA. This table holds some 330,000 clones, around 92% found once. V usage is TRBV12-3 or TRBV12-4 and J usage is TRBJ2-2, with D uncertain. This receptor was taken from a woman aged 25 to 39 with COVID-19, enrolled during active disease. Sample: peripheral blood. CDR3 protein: CASNPVSGELFF. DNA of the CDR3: TGTGCCAGCAACCCGGTGTCCGGGGAGCTGTTTTTT.